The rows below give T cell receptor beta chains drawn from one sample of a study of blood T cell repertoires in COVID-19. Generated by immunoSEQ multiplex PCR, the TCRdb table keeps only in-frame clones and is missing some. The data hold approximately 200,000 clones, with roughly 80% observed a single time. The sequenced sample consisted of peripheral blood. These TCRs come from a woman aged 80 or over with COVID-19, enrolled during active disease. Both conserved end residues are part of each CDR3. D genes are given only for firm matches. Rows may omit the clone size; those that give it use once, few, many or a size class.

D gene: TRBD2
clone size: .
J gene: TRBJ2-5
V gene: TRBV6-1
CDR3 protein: CASSDEASGFQETQYF
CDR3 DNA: TGTGCCAGCAGTGACGAGGCTAGCGGCTTCCAAGAGACCCAGTACTTC

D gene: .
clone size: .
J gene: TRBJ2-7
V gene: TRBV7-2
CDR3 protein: CASSLRRDSYEQYF
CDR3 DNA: TGTGCCAGCAGCTTAAGGCGGGACTCCTACGAGCAGTACTTC

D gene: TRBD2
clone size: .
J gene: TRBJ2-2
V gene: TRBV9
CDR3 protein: CASSVAGGRGTGELFF
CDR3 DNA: TGTGCCAGCAGCGTAGCTGGCGGGAGGGGTACCGGGGAGCTGTTTTTT

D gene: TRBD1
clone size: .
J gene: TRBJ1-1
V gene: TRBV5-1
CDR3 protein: CASSPDRGQFLTEAFF
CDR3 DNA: TGCGCCAGCAGCCCTGACAGGGGGCAATTTTTGACTGAAGCTTTCTTT

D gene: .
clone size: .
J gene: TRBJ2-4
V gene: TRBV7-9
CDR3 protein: CASTVTGLAKNIQYF
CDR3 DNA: TGTGCCAGCACCGTAACTGGACTAGCCAAAAACATTCAGTACTTC

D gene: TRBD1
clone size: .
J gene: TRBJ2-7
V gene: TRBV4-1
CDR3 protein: CASSRGQGQDEQYF
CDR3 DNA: TGCGCCAGCAGCCGCGGACAGGGACAAGACGAGCAGTACTTC

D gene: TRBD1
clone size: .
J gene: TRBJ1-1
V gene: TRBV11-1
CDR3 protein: CASSTGTGFSEAFF
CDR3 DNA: TGTGCCAGCAGCACCGGGACAGGGTTTAGTGAAGCTTTCTTT

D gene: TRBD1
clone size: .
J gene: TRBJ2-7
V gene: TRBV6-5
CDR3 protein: CASKRMGQIYEQYF
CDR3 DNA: TGTGCCAGCAAGCGGATGGGACAGATCTACGAGCAGTACTTC

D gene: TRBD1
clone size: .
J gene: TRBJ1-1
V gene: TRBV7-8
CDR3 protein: CASSLKSVGQADTEAFF
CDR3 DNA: TGTGCCAGCAGCTTAAAATCGGTGGGACAGGCGGACACTGAAGCTTTCTTT

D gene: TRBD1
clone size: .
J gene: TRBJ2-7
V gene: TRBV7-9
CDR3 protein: CASSPPGQGLGEQYF
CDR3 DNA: TGTGCCAGCAGCCCCCCCGGACAGGGACTGGGGGAGCAGTACTTC

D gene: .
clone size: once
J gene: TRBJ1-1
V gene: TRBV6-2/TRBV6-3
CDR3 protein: CASSPIGRGFFTEAFF
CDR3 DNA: TGTGCCAGCAGCCCTATCGGGAGGGGTTTTTTCACTGAAGCTTTCTTT

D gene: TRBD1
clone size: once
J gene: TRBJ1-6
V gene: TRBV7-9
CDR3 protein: CASSLGTGTVIPLHF
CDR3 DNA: TGTGCCAGCAGCTTAGGGACCGGGACAGTAATTCCCCTCCACTTT

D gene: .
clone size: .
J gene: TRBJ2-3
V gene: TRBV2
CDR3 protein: CASRGYTDTQYF
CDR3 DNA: TGTGCCAGCCGGGGTTACACAGATACGCAGTATTTT

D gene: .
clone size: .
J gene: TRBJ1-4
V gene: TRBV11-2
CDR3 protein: CASRLWGQTNEKLFF
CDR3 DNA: TGTGCCAGCAGGCTGTGGGGCCAGACGAATGAAAAACTGTTTTTT

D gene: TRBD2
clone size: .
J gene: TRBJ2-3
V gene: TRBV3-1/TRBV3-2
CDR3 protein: CASSPNRRGGGDTQYF
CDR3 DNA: TGTGCCAGCAGCCCTAACCGCCGGGGGGGAGGGGATACGCAGTATTTT

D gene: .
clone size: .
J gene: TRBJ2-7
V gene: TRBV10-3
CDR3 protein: CAITTEGAGYEQYF
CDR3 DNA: TGTGCCATCACGACCGAGGGTGCGGGCTACGAGCAGTACTTC

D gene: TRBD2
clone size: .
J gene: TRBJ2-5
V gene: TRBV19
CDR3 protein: CASKVQASGGYKETQYF
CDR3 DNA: TGTGCCAGTAAAGTTCAGGCTAGCGGGGGGTACAAAGAGACCCAGTACTTC

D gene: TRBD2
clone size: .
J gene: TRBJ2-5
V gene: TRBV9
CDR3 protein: CASSAGLAGGSMVYSETQYF
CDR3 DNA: TGTGCCAGCAGCGCTGGACTAGCGGGAGGATCGATGGTGTACTCGGAGACCCAGTACTTC

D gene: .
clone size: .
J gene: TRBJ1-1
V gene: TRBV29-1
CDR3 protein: CSTVDTEAFF
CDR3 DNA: TGCAGCACAGTAGACACTGAAGCTTTCTTT

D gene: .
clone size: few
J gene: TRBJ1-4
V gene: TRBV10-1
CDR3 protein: CASSVLQTGSEATNEKLFF
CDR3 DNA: TGCGCCAGCAGTGTCCTCCAGACAGGATCTGAAGCAACTAATGAAAAACTGTTTTTT

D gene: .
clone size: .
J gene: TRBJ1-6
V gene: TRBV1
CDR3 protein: CTSSWRQGAGSPLHF
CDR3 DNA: TGCACCAGCAGCTGGAGACAGGGGGCCGGTTCACCCCTCCACTTT

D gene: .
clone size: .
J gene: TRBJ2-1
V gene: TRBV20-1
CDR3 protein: CSASKPVYNEQFF
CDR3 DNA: TGCAGTGCTAGTAAGCCGGTCTACAATGAGCAGTTCTTC

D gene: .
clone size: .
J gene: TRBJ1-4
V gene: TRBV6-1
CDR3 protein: CASSAGAIATNEKLFF
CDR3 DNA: TGTGCCAGCAGTGCAGGGGCCATAGCAACTAATGAAAAACTGTTTTTT

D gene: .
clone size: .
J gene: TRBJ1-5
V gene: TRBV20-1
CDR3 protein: CSASAGGNQPQHF
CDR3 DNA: TGCAGTGCTAGTGCAGGGGGCAATCAGCCCCAGCATTTT

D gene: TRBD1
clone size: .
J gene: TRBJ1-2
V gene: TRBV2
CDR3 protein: CTSSLTGGFSGYTF
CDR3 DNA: TGTACCAGCAGTCTCACAGGGGGCTTTTCCGGCTACACCTTC

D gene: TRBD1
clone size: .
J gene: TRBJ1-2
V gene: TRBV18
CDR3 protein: CASSRGQGYTF
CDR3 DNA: TGTGCCAGCTCACGGGGACAGGGCTACACCTTC

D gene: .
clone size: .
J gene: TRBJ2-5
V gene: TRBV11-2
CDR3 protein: CASSLSDGAQETQYF
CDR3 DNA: TGTGCCAGCAGCCTCTCCGACGGAGCCCAAGAGACCCAGTACTTC

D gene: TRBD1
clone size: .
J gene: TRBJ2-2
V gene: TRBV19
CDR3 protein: CASSMAGTGPTGELFF
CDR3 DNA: TGTGCCAGTAGTATGGCCGGGACAGGGCCCACCGGGGAGCTGTTTTTT

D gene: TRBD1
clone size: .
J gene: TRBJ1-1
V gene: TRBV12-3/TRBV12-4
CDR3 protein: CASTFDRGTEAFF
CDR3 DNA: TGTGCCAGCACCTTCGACAGGGGCACTGAAGCTTTCTTT

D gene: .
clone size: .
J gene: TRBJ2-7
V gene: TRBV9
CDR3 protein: CASSAAEVGEQYF
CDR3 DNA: TGTGCCAGCAGCGCGGCGGAGGTGGGCGAGCAGTACTTC

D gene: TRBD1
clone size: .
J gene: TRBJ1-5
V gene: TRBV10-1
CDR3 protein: CARQGILQPQHF
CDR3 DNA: TGCGCCAGACAGGGGATACTACAGCCCCAGCATTTT

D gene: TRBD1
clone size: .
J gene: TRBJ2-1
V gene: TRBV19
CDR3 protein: CASSRQGQSSYNEQFF
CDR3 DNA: TGTGCCAGTAGTAGACAGGGGCAAAGCTCCTACAATGAGCAGTTCTTC

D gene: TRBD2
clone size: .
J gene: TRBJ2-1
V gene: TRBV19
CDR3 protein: CASSLQGVAGPYNEQFF
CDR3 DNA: TGTGCCAGTAGTCTGCAAGGAGTAGCGGGGCCGTACAATGAGCAGTTCTTC

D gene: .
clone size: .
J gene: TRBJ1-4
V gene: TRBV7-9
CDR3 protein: CASSGERSEKLFF
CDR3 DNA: TGTGCCAGCAGCGGGGAGAGAAGTGAAAAACTGTTTTTT

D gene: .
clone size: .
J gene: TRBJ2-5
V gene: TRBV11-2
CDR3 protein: CASSLTMAGWVETQYF
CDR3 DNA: TGTGCCAGCAGCTTAACAATGGCGGGATGGGTTGAGACCCAGTACTTC

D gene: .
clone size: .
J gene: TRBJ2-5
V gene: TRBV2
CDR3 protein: CASGALETQYF
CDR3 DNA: TGTGCCAGCGGGGCACTAGAGACCCAGTACTTC

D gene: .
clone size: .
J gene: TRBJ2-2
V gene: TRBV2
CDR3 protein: CASTRDTNTGELFF
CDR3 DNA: TGTGCCAGCACCCGGGACACAAACACCGGGGAGCTGTTTTTT

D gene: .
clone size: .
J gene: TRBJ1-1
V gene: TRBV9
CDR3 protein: CASSGGGNTEAFF
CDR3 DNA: TGTGCCAGCAGCGGAGGTGGGAACACTGAAGCTTTCTTT

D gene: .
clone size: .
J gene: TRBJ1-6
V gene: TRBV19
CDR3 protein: CASSSAGRNSPLHF
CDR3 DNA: TGTGCCAGCTCTTCGGCGGGGAGGAATTCACCCCTCCACTTT

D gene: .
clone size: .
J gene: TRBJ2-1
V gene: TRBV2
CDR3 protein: CASAGGVGTSGFF
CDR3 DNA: TGTGCCAGCGCAGGGGGAGTGGGGACTAGTGGGTTCTTC

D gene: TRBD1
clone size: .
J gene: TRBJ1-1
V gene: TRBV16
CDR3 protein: CASSRGTGVGAGTEAFF
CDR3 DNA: TGTGCCAGCAGCCGGGGGACAGGGGTAGGGGCAGGGACTGAAGCTTTCTTT

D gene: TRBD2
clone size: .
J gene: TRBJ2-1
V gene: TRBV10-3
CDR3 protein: CAISDWEGASDEQFF
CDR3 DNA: TGTGCCATCAGTGACTGGGAGGGAGCTAGCGATGAGCAGTTCTTC